This TCR beta chain stems from a study of blood T cell repertoires in COVID-19. Trimming took off 1 base at V and 4 bases at J, with 10 bases between the two ends. This CDR3 is built from 14 residues. CDR1 and CDR2 from the germline V gene are SGHTA and FQGTGA. TCRdb's table, derived via immunoSEQ multiplex PCR, lists solely in-frame clones and lacks some. This sample has approximately 80,000 clones, with approximately 85% found just once. Sequencing was carried out using peripheral blood. The receptor comes from a man aged 50-60 years with active COVID-19. The rearrangement links TRBV7-3 to TRBJ2-5; D perhaps matches TRBD1 (5 bases). The CDR3 region is CASSLSTGGETQYF. Written as DNA, the CDR3 is TGTGCCAGCAGCTTAAGTACAGGCGGAGAGACCCAGTACTTC.